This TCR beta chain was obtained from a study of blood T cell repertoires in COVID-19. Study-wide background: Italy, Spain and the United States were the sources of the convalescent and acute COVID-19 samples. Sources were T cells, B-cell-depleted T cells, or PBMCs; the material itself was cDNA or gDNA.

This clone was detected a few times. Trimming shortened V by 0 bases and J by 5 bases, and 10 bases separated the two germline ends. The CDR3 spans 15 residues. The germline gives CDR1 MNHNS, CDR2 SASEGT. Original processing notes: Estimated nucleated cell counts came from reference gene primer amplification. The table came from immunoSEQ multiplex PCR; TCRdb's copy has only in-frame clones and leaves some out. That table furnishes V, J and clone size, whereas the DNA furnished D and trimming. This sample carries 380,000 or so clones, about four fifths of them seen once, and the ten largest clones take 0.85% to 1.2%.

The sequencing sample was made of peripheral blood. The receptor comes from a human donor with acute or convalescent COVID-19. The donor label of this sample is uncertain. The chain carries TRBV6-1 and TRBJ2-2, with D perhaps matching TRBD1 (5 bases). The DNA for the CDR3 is TGTGCCAGCAGTGAAGCTCAAAAGGGGACCGGGGAGCTGTTTTTT. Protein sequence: CASSEAQKGTGELFF.